This T cell receptor beta chain was found in a study of Ad26.COV2.S vaccination and SARS-CoV-2 variants. About this clone itself: Antigen: not known.

The CDR3 loop spans 16 amino acids. Per the germline V gene, CDR1 is SGHRS and CDR2 is YFSETQ. V dropped 3 bases and J dropped 7 bases, with 23 bases sitting between them. Study results and limitations: Total T cell responses, in the TCR breadth and depth analyses, may have been underestimated. Those who received vaccine or placebo ended up with similar non-spike TCR breadth. Vaccine recipients showed a spike-specific TCR breadth that was higher than in placebo recipients.

The table came from immunoSEQ multiplex PCR; TCRdb's copy has only in-frame clones and leaves some out. The repertoire has about 350,000 clones, 92% of them found once; the top ten carry under 4%. The chain uses TRBV5-1 and TRBJ2-7; D perhaps matches TRBD2 (6 bases). The sample consisted of peripheral blood, taken after recovery from COVID-19. The receptor was derived from a human donor who had recovered from COVID-19. The CDR3 is CASSWAPLAGSTEQYF. CDR3 coding DNA: TGCGCCAGCAGCTGGGCCCCTCTCGCGGGGTCCACGGAGCAGTACTTC.